Detailed here is one TCR beta chain. Sequencing was performed with immunoSEQ multiplex PCR; in TCRdb, only in-frame clones are kept and a portion is missing. This sample carries around 370,000 clones, about 87% of them seen once, and the ten largest clones take about 6.9%. V lost 4 bases, J lost 1 base, and 4 bases stayed unmatched. CDR1 and CDR2 (germline): WNHNN, SYGVQD (reference sequence). The CDR3 is made up of 15 amino acids. This sample is part of a study of blood T cell repertoires in COVID-19. Study overall: From T cells, B-cell-depleted T cells, or PBMCs came the material, which was cDNA or gDNA.

The clonotype originates from a woman aged 50 to 60 with COVID-19, enrolled during active disease. V usage is TRBV10-1 and J usage is TRBJ2-3, with TRBD1 matching over 8 bases. Sample: peripheral blood. CDR3 sequence: CASSVTTGGTDTQYF. The CDR3 bases are TGCGCCAGCAGTGTTACGACAGGGGGCACAGATACGCAGTATTTT.